Here is one T cell receptor (beta chain) with its context. What it binds is not known. The CDR3 has 14 amino acids. CDR1 MNHEY and CDR2 SMNVEV come from the germline V gene (reference sequence). V was pared by 5 bases and J by 12 bases, with 22 bases between. The data originate from a study of T cell responses to AZD1222 COVID-19 vaccine. Notes on the study in general: Clonal diversity was possibly underestimated; the donors were predominantly white British and more often female. Two doses of AZD1222 preceded a rise in Spike-specific TCR breadth and depth. All repertoire sampling was performed exclusively after the peak T cell response.

Only in-frame clones appear in the TCRdb table, and some are missing; sequencing was by immunoSEQ multiplex PCR. Of about 88,000 clones detected, 85% to 90% appear once; the ten largest clones hold 4% to 5%. The sample was peripheral blood, taken 28 days after the second AZD1222 dose. The TCR comes from an adult who received the AZD1222 COVID-19 vaccine. The chain links TRBV27 to TRBJ1-1; D is perhaps TRBD1 (5 bases). Here the CDR3 reads CASSAQSGPWGTFF. CDR3 nucleotides: TGTGCCAGCAGTGCCCAATCAGGGCCCTGGGGAACTTTCTTT.